The T cell receptor beta chain described here comes from a study of blood T cell repertoires in COVID-19. Under the authors' procedure: Nucleated cell counts were estimated from reference gene primer amplification. Sequenced by immunoSEQ multiplex PCR; TCRdb stores in-frame clones only, minus some. Clone size and the V and J calls come from that table; the DNA yielded D and trimming. This sample has around 300,000 clones, with around nine tenths found just once. The receptor comes from a woman between 35 and 50 years old who had recovered from COVID-19. Specimen: peripheral blood.

The CDR3, as DNA: TGTGCCTGGAGTGGGGGGGTAAAACTGTTTTTT. Amino acid sequence: CAWSGGVKLFF. The chain joins TRBV30 to TRBJ1-4, with D possibly TRBD1 on 5 matching bases. This CDR3 has 11 residues. The V gene lost 1 base and the J gene lost 10 bases, with 7 bases spanning the gap. Germline assignment: CDR1 GTSNPN and CDR2 SVGIG (reference sequence). Complete variable domain (other parts from reference TRBV30 and TRBJ1-4): SQTIHQWPATLVQPVGSPLSLECTVEGTSNPNLYWYRQAAGRGLQLLFYSVGIGQISSEVPQNLSASRPQDRQFILSSKKLLLSDSGFYLCAWSGGVKLFFGSGTQLSVL.